The 11 T cell receptor beta chains reported below all come from one sample, sequenced in a study of cytomegalovirus exposure and HLA in healthy donors. The PCR made use of 60 Vbeta and 13 Jbeta primers. Some clones are missing from TCRdb's copy, which holds only in-frame ones; the method was immunoSEQ multiplex PCR. This table lists approximately 38,000 clones. Sequenced sample: PBMCs. The source of these receptors is a man aged 35 to 55 in good health and CMV-seropositive.

This chain links TRBV6-1 with TRBJ1-1, with a weak D call TRBD1 (6 bases). V was trimmed by 4 bases and J by 1 base, leaving 10 bases between them. Germline CDR1 MNHNS, CDR2 SASEGT. This CDR3 is 14 amino acids long. This CDR3 reads CASSVMTGNTEAFF. The CDR3 DNA is TGTGCCAGCAGTGTTATGACAGGGAACACTGAAGCTTTCTTT.

The chain is built from TRBV6-4 and TRBJ2-5; TRBD2 is a possible D gene (7 bases). This CDR3 has 15 amino acids. In germline, CDR1 is MRHNA, CDR2 SNTAGT. The V and J ends lost 1 base and 5 bases respectively, with 14 bases between them. As DNA, the CDR3 is TGTGCCAGCAGTGACTTGGCAGGGAGGGGGGAGACCCAGTACTTC. This translates into CASSDLAGRGETQYF.

The V call is TRBV5-4, the J call TRBJ1-2, with TRBD1 matching over 7 bases. Trimming took 4 bases from V and 4 from J; bases not matched to a gene: 13. This CDR3 region has 16 residues. From germline, CDR1 is SGHNT and CDR2 YYREEE (reference sequence). CDR3 region: CASSTALGQPAYGYTF. In nucleotides, the CDR3 is TGTGCCAGCAGCACCGCCCTGGGACAGCCTGCCTATGGCTACACCTTC.

The chain joins TRBV30 to TRBJ2-3; the match to TRBD1 covers 7 bases. The V gene's germline CDR1 is GTSNPN and CDR2 SVGIG (reference sequence). This CDR3 region has 14 residues. The V gene end was trimmed by 5 bases and the J gene end by 2 bases; junction bases not matched to a gene: 7. The CDR3 DNA follows: TGTGCCTGGGCTCCCGGGACAGTCACAGATACGCAGTATTTT. Translation gives CAWAPGTVTDTQYF.

The J gene is TRBJ1-1, the V gene TRBV19; 7 bases map to TRBD1. The CDR3 length is 14 residues. With V trimmed by 7 bases and J by 0 bases, 5 bases remained unmatched. Germline CDR1 is LNHDA and CDR2 is SQIVND (reference sequence). CDR3 protein: CASTSTGMNTEAFF. In nucleotides, the CDR3 is TGTGCCAGTACCTCGACAGGGATGAACACTGAAGCTTTCTTT. Based on the CDR3 plus reference TRBV19 and TRBJ1-1, the full variable domain is DGGITQSPKYLFRKEGQNVTLSCEQNLNHDAMYWYRQDPGQGLRLIYYSQIVNDFQKGDIAEGYSVSREKKESFPLTVTSAQKNPTAFYLCASTSTGMNTEAFFGQGTRLTVV.

The V and J genes are TRBV19 and TRBJ1-1; a weak D match, TRBD1 (6 bases). Trimming removed 3 bases from V and 0 bases from J, with 11 bases in between. Germline V lookup: CDR1 LNHDA, CDR2 SQIVND (reference sequence). The CDR3 sequence is 15 residues long. CDR3 protein: CASSIQGRVNTEAFF. The DNA of the CDR3 is TGTGCCAGTAGTATCCAGGGGCGGGTGAACACTGAAGCTTTCTTT. Filled out from reference TRBV19 and TRBJ1-1, the complete variable domain reads DGGITQSPKYLFRKEGQNVTLSCEQNLNHDAMYWYRQDPGQGLRLIYYSQIVNDFQKGDIAEGYSVSREKKESFPLTVTSAQKNPTAFYLCASSIQGRVNTEAFFGQGTRLTVV.

The chain combines TRBV16 with TRBJ1-1; D gene unclear. The CDR3 length is 14 residues. Germline lookup yields CDR1 KGHSY and CDR2 FQNENV. Trimming stripped 2 bases from V and 1 base from J, with 8 bases between. CDR3 DNA sequence: TGTGCCAGCAGCCAAATGGCGGAGAACACTGAAGCTTTCTTT. Translated: CASSQMAENTEAFF.

The chain employs TRBV6-1 and TRBJ2-1, with 10 nucleotides matching TRBD2. The CDR3 contains 15 residues. With 0 bases clipped from V and 4 bases from J, the junction kept 0 bases outside the gene matches. Germline assignment: CDR1 MNHNS and CDR2 SASEGT. CDR3 sequence reads: CASSEASGGYNEQFF. The CDR3 region has the DNA TGTGCCAGCAGTGAAGCTAGCGGGGGGTACAATGAGCAGTTCTTC.

CDR3 bases: TGCGCCAGCAGTGATCCTTCAGGGGCTTGGGGCTACACCTTC. The encoded protein is CASSDPSGAWGYTF. The chain employs TRBV10-2 and TRBJ1-2; maybe TRBD1 (6 bases). The CDR3 runs to 14 residues. CDR1 and CDR2 (germline): WSHSY, SAAADI. V dropped 3 bases and J dropped 8 bases, with 16 bases sitting between them.

The rearrangement links TRBV11-3 to TRBJ2-7, with 7 nucleotides matching TRBD1. Germline V gene sequence: CDR1 SGHNT, CDR2 YENEEA. The CDR3 consists of 14 residues. The V gene end was trimmed by 3 bases and the J gene end by 3 bases; junction bases not matched to a gene: 5. The CDR3 region is CASSFRDRGYEQYF. For the CDR3, the DNA is TGTGCCAGCAGCTTCCGGGACAGAGGCTACGAGCAGTACTTC.

The chain recombines TRBV19 with TRBJ1-1, with D possibly matching TRBD1 (6 bases). The V end lost 6 bases, the J end lost 4 bases, and 18 bases lay between the germline ends. In germline, CDR1 is LNHDA, CDR2 SQIVND (reference sequence). The CDR3 is 15 residues long. The CDR3 coding sequence is TGTGCCAGTAGGATCACAGGGAGCGGCGGCACTGAAGCTTTCTTT. Amino acid sequence: CASRITGSGGTEAFF. Full variable domain (missing parts from reference TRBV19 and TRBJ1-1): DGGITQSPKYLFRKEGQNVTLSCEQNLNHDAMYWYRQDPGQGLRLIYYSQIVNDFQKGDIAEGYSVSREKKESFPLTVTSAQKNPTAFYLCASRITGSGGTEAFFGQGTRLTVV.